Presented here are 15 T cell receptor beta chains from one specimen sequenced in a study of tumor-infiltrating lymphocytes in primary liver carcinoma. From 20-30 mg of unsorted bulk tissue, DNA and RNA were co-extracted together. Using a constant-region primer together with ProtoScript II reverse transcriptase, TCR beta cDNA was made from around 500 ng of total RNA. Libraries of TCR beta came from three nested multiplex PCR rounds with slightly modified ARM-PCR. Amplification in the first two PCR rounds was performed using TRBV1-TRBV30 forward primers and a C-beta reverse primer for approximately 10 cycles each. TCRdb itself ran the multiplex PCR reads through MiXCR, one entry per CDR3 protein. The profile shows approximately 40,000 distinct CDR3 sequences, over 65% of them singletons. Material: liver tumor tissue from sampling region 4. The subset here: tumor region T4, right-lateral pole. Every receptor here comes from a man aged 35 to 55 with primary liver carcinoma and hepatitis B virus infection.

As to this clonotype: The conserved phenylalanine or tryptophan normally closing the CDR3 is absent here, so this likely arose from a read error. The DNA is left out, because the CDR3 cannot be placed on it with certainty; the CDR3 is given as TCRdb lists it. The V gene is TRBV6-2 or TRBV6-3, the J gene TRBJ2-7; the DNA was not compared with TRBD2, the D call given in the table. Germline values: CDR1 MNHEY, CDR2 SVGEGT. A total of 15 residues make up the CDR3, ends included. The CDR3 loop is CASSTPTSGGYEQCS.

This clonotype showed up just once. One end of the junction varies from germline; a read error may be responsible. CDR3 sequence (DNA): TGTGCCAGCATCATTAGCAACAACTCCTACAATGAGCAGTCCTTC. This codes for CASIISNNSYNEQSF. The genes are TRBV12-3 or TRBV12-4 and TRBJ2-1, with unresolved D. The length of the CDR3 is 15 residues.

To note about this clonotype: Germline and junction disagree at one end, which may indicate a read error. The rearrangement uses TRBV4-3 and TRBJ1-2, with D possibly being TRBD1 (6 bases). Germline V gives CDR1 LGHNA, CDR2 YSLEER. CDR3 length equals 16 residues. CDR3 amino acids: CASSQAGAGRKYGYTF. The CDR3 DNA follows: TGCGCCAGCAGCCAGGCAGGGGCAGGAAGGAAGTATGGATACACCTTC.

A note on this clonotype: Without the conserved terminal phenylalanine or tryptophan, this CDR3 likely stems from a read error. J is TRBJ2-5 and V is TRBV29-1; unclear D gene. V lost 1 base, J lost 4 bases, and 10 bases lay in between. CDR1 SQVTM and CDR2 ANQGSEA come from the germline V gene. CDR3 length equals 13 residues. The CDR3 loop reads CSVEVPRRETQYL. In DNA form, the CDR3 reads TGCAGCGTTGAAGTCCCCCGACGAGAGACCCAGTACCTC.

Judged by abundance, this clonotype is medium-sized. This sequence joins TRBV6-1 and TRBJ1-2; D gene ambiguous. The CDR3 extends over 13 amino acids. V dropped 1 base and J dropped 2 bases, with 5 bases sitting between them. Germline V gene data show CDR1 as MNHNS and CDR2 as SASEGT. CDR3 bases: TGTGCCAGCAGTGAAGTTCCAAACTATGGCTACACCTTC. It codes for CASSEVPNYGYTF.

On this clonotype itself: One end of the junction does not line up with germline, which may come from a read error. The V call is TRBV5-4, the J call TRBJ2-5, with a possible D match to TRBD1 (5 bases). Per the germline V gene, CDR1 is SGHNT and CDR2 is YYREEE (reference sequence). The CDR3 sequence is 14 residues long. The CDR3 DNA follows: TGTGCCGGCAGCTTTTGGGGCGTGGAAGAGACCCAGTACTTC. Amino acid sequence: CAGSFWGVEETQYF.

As DNA, the CDR3 is TGTGCCAGCAGGGGGAAGCGATCCTACCAGTACTTC. Translation gives CASRGKRSYQYF. The chain couples TRBV11-1 to TRBJ2-7; no reliable D call. There are 12 residues in the CDR3. V gave up 6 bases and J gave up 10 bases, with 16 bases separating them. In germline, CDR1 is SGHAT, CDR2 FQDESV (reference sequence).

For this clonotype: Germline and junction disagree at one end, which may indicate a read error. The J gene is TRBJ2-7, the V gene TRBV4-2; TRBD2 matches 7 bases. CDR1 LGHNA and CDR2 YNFKEQ come from the germline V gene. This CDR3 region has 14 residues. The DNA of the CDR3 is TGTGCCGGCAGCCAGGTGGGAGGGACCTACGAGCAGTACTTC. Its protein product is CAGSQVGGTYEQYF.

As for this clonotype: The junction does not match germline at one end; this may be a read error. J is TRBJ1-2 and V is TRBV7-9; 11 bases align to TRBD1. Looked up from germline, CDR1 is SEHNR and CDR2 is FQNEAQ (reference sequence). The CDR3 is 14 residues long. CDR3 region: CASRWDRGFQRYAF. The CDR3, as DNA: TGTGCCAGCAGATGGGACAGGGGGTTTCAACGCTACGCCTTC.

About this clonotype itself: The conserved phenylalanine or tryptophan is not found at the CDR3 terminus, so this likely reflects a read error. The CDR3: CASGSWDRGRNPPLHL. The CDR3 DNA is TGCGCCAGCGGCTCCTGGGACAGGGGAAGGAATCCACCCCTCCACTTA. This rearrangement joins TRBV4-3 to TRBJ1-6, with TRBD1 matching 10 bases. The V gene end was trimmed by 8 bases and the J gene end by 11 bases; junction bases not matched to a gene: 15. The CDR3 spans 16 residues. Germline CDR1 reads LGHNA; CDR2 reads YSLEER.

For this clonotype: A much larger clone sits a single nucleotide away, making a read error possible. V usage is TRBV20-1 and J usage is TRBJ1-2; possibly TRBD1 for D (5 bases). In germline, CDR1 is DFQATT, CDR2 SNEGSKA (reference sequence). This CDR3 region has 14 residues. The CDR3 DNA is TGCAGTGCTAGAGAGGGGACGATTTTTGGTGGCTACATCTTC. Translated: CSAREGTIFGGYIF.

For this clonotype: One end of the junction varies from germline; a read error may be responsible. The chain couples TRBV5-1 to TRBJ1-1, with unresolved D. This CDR3 region has 13 residues. The germline gives CDR1 SGHRS, CDR2 YFSETQ. CDR3 sequence reads: CTSRPDMNTEAFF. CDR3 sequence (DNA): TGCACCAGCAGACCCGATATGAACACTGAAGCTTTCTTT.

As to this clonotype: A read error is likely, as this CDR3 ends without the conserved phenylalanine or tryptophan. This rearrangement joins TRBV29-1 to TRBJ2-7; 7 bases fit TRBD2. The V gene's germline CDR1 is SQVTM and CDR2 ANQGSEA. This CDR3 has 13 residues. CDR3: CIVTGTGRGEQYY. CDR3 DNA sequence: TGCATCGTAACCGGGACGGGGAGGGGAGAGCAGTACTAC.

Of note for this clonotype: Germline and junction disagree at one end, which may indicate a read error. This chain connects TRBV11-1 to TRBJ2-7; either TRBD1 or TRBD2 may fit D (5 bases each). CDR1 and CDR2 (germline): SGHAT, FQDESV (reference sequence). The CDR3 runs to 15 residues. CDR3: CARSLTGLGEYEQYF. The DNA for the CDR3 is TGTGCCAGGAGCTTAACGGGATTGGGGGAATACGAGCAGTACTTC.

The sample holds a few counts of this clonotype. No conserved phenylalanine or tryptophan is present at the end of the CDR3, so a read error is the likely explanation. The chain combines TRBV5-6 with TRBJ2-7; the D gene is possibly TRBD1 (6 bases). CDR1 is SGHDT, CDR2 YYEEEE, per germline. The CDR3 consists of 16 residues. As DNA, the CDR3 is TGTGCCAGCAACTTGGTTGTCTGGGCAGGGGCTGGCGAGCAGTACCTC. This codes for CASNLVVWAGAGEQYL.